The entry that follows covers one T cell receptor (beta chain) sequence. Original processing notes: Amplification of reference gene primers provided the estimated nucleated cell counts. Method: immunoSEQ multiplex PCR; TCRdb's copy keeps in-frame clones and lacks some. For V, J and clone size, that table is used; D and trimming come from the DNA. The sample shows about 190,000 clones, 80% to 95% of them seen only once. This specimen belongs to a study of blood T cell repertoires in COVID-19. Study at large: Samples of COVID-19 (acute and convalescent) were obtained from the United States, Italy and Spain. T cells, B-cell-depleted T cells, or PBMCs supplied cDNA or gDNA.

This sequence was found in a man aged 50-59 years with acute or convalescent COVID-19. Specimen: peripheral blood.

DNA of the CDR3: TGCAGTGCTAGTCTATCTTCTGGAAACACCATATATTTT. Encoded protein: CSASLSSGNTIYF. The genes are TRBV20-1 and TRBJ1-3; D unclear. CDR1 DFQATT and CDR2 SNEGSKA come from the germline V gene (reference sequence). Trimming took off 3 bases at V and 1 base at J, with 7 bases between the two ends. This CDR3 spans 13 amino acids.